This TCR beta chain was observed in a study of blood T cell repertoires in COVID-19. Across the whole study: There were acute and convalescent COVID-19 samples, and they came from the United States, Italy and Spain. In each case, the material was cDNA or gDNA derived from T cells, B-cell-depleted T cells, or PBMCs.

As processed by the authors: The authors estimated nucleated cell counts from reference gene primer amplification. Method: immunoSEQ multiplex PCR; TCRdb's copy keeps in-frame clones and lacks some. Clone size and the V and J calls come from that table; the DNA yielded D and trimming. The repertoire has under 300,000 clones, 80% to 85% of them found once; the top ten carry approximately 1.4%. The germline V gene encodes CDR1 MDHEN and CDR2 SYDVKM. This CDR3 comprises 12 residues. The specimen was peripheral blood. The chain recombines TRBV28 with TRBJ1-6, with 7 bases identical to TRBD1. The clonotype was recovered from a middle-aged woman who had recovered from COVID-19. DNA for the CDR3: TGTGGGACAGGAAACTCTAATTCACCCCTCCACTTT. Protein: CGTGNSNSPLHF. Variable domain in full (rest from reference TRBV28 and TRBJ1-6): DVKVTQSSRYLVKRTGEKVFLECVQDMDHENMFWYRQDPGLGLRLIYFSYDVKMKEKGDIPEGYSVSREKKERFSLILESASTNQTSMYLCGTGNSNSPLHFGNGTRLTVT.